This is a list of T cell receptor beta chains from one sample in a study of tumor-infiltrating lymphocytes in oesophageal squamous cell carcinoma. Using its own MiXCR run on the PCR reads, TCRdb lists one record per CDR3 protein. Among about 13,000 distinct CDR3 sequences listed, approximately 50% were seen once. The sample taken for sequencing was esophageal tumor tissue. The receptors were sampled from a male donor with esophageal squamous cell carcinoma. CDR3s include the opening cysteine and the closing phenylalanine or tryptophan. Each record gives: J gene, V gene, D gene, clone size, CDR3 DNA, CDR3 protein. The D gene is left open where the match is weak. Expanded clones get a size class; other rows say once, few or many, or leave the size out.

J: TRBJ1-6
V: TRBV3-1
D: .
size: .
DNA: TGTGCCAGCAGCCAGACTTTTACAGGAGACCTTTATAATTCACCCCTCCACTTT
CDR3: CASSQTFTGDLYNSPLHF

J: TRBJ2-1
V: TRBV10-3
D: .
size: few
DNA: TGTGCCATCAGTGGTACTCTAGCGCCGAGCTCCTACAATGAGCAGTTCTTC
CDR3: CAISGTLAPSSYNEQFF

J: TRBJ2-1
V: TRBV6-5
D: TRBD2
size: .
DNA: TGTGCCAGCAGTTTGACTAGCGGGAGCTCCTACAATGAGCAGTTCTTC
CDR3: CASSLTSGSSYNEQFF

J: TRBJ2-7
V: TRBV6-1
D: .
size: medium-sized
DNA: TGTGCCAGCAGTGAAATAGGGAGAGAGCAGTACTTC
CDR3: CASSEIGREQYF

J: TRBJ2-5
V: TRBV7-2
D: .
size: .
DNA: TGTGCCAGCAGCTTATCTCGGGGAATAGAGACCCAGTACTTC
CDR3: CASSLSRGIETQYF

J: TRBJ2-3
V: TRBV2
D: .
size: .
DNA: TGTGCCAGCAGTGGTGGGACGGCTAGCACAGATACGCAGTATTTT
CDR3: CASSGGTASTDTQYF

J: TRBJ1-5
V: TRBV4-1
D: .
size: many
DNA: TGCGCCAGCAGCCAAGTGGGGGGGAGCAATCAGCCCCAGCATTTT
CDR3: CASSQVGGSNQPQHF

J: TRBJ2-7
V: TRBV7-6
D: .
size: .
DNA: TGTGCCAGCAGCTTAATGAACTACGAGCAGTACTTC
CDR3: CASSLMNYEQYF

J: TRBJ1-1
V: TRBV7-3
D: .
size: few
DNA: TGTGCCAGCAGCCACACCGGGGGGCTGAACACTGAAGCTTTCTTT
CDR3: CASSHTGGLNTEAFF

J: TRBJ2-7
V: TRBV27
D: .
size: .
DNA: TGTGCCAGCAGTTTAATCATAGGGGCAGGCGAGCAGTACTTC
CDR3: CASSLIIGAGEQYF

J: TRBJ2-1
V: TRBV5-1
D: .
size: medium-sized
DNA: TGCGCCAGCAGCTTGGTGGTAGCGGGTAAGGGGGACAATGAGCAGTTCTTC
CDR3: CASSLVVAGKGDNEQFF

J: TRBJ1-2
V: TRBV28
D: .
size: few
DNA: TGTGCCAGCAGCGCCAATGGGGTTGTCTATGGCTACACCTTC
CDR3: CASSANGVVYGYTF

J: TRBJ1-1
V: TRBV12-3/TRBV12-4
D: .
size: medium-sized
DNA: TGTGCCAGCAGTTTGGGAGACAGCTCTAACGAAGCTTTCTTT
CDR3: CASSLGDSSNEAFF

J: TRBJ2-2
V: TRBV28
D: .
size: medium-sized
DNA: TGTGCCAGCAGTTTCATGGCGGAGAACACCGGGGAGCTGTTTTTT
CDR3: CASSFMAENTGELFF

J: TRBJ2-7
V: TRBV7-2
D: TRBD1
size: few
DNA: TGTGCCAGCAGCTTAGGGACAGGCTACGAGCAGTACTTC
CDR3: CASSLGTGYEQYF

J: TRBJ2-5
V: TRBV19
D: TRBD2
size: medium-sized
DNA: TGTGCCAGTAGTCCCTGGGGGGCTAGCGGGAGATGGGAGACCCAGTACTTC
CDR3: CASSPWGASGRWETQYF

J: TRBJ2-5
V: TRBV7-6
D: TRBD1
size: .
DNA: TGTGCCAGCAGCTTAGCTACGGGACAGGGGGAGTTAGGGGAGACCCAGTACTTC
CDR3: CASSLATGQGELGETQYF

J: TRBJ2-1
V: TRBV27
D: TRBD2
size: medium-sized
DNA: TGTGCCAGCACCCCGGGACAGGGGATACTAGCGGGAGGGCCGCGATCCTACAATGAGCAGTTCTTC
CDR3: CASTPGQGILAGGPRSYNEQFF

J: TRBJ2-5
V: TRBV7-2
D: .
size: .
DNA: TGTGCCAGCAGCTTAGCGCGAGAGACCCAGTACTTC
CDR3: CASSLARETQYF

J: TRBJ2-1
V: TRBV19
D: TRBD2
size: many
DNA: TGTGCCAGTAGTACTAAAGCGGGAGCTTCCTACAATGAGCAGTTCTTC
CDR3: CASSTKAGASYNEQFF

J: TRBJ2-1
V: TRBV7-3
D: .
size: .
DNA: TGTGCCAGCAGCCCCGGACTTGGTTACAATGAGCAGTTCTTC
CDR3: CASSPGLGYNEQFF

J: TRBJ1-2
V: TRBV4-3
D: .
size: .
DNA: TGCGCCAGCAGCCAAGAACGCGGTAGTAATCGTGGCTACACCTTC
CDR3: CASSQERGSNRGYTF

J: TRBJ2-7
V: TRBV5-1
D: .
size: medium-sized
DNA: TGCGCCAGCAGCTCGGACTTGGGGAACTACGAGCAGTACTTC
CDR3: CASSSDLGNYEQYF

J: TRBJ2-7
V: TRBV2
D: .
size: many
DNA: TGTGCCAGCAGTGGTAACATGGACGAGCAGTACTTC
CDR3: CASSGNMDEQYF

J: TRBJ2-1
V: TRBV11-3
D: TRBD2
size: .
DNA: TGTGCCAGCAGCTTACAGGGAGGGTCCTACAATGAGCAGTTCTTC
CDR3: CASSLQGGSYNEQFF

J: TRBJ2-3
V: TRBV11-2
D: .
size: .
DNA: TGTGCCAGCAGGGACCCGGGCACAGATACGCAGTATTTT
CDR3: CASRDPGTDTQYF

J: TRBJ2-5
V: TRBV5-3
D: TRBD1
size: .
DNA: TGCGCCAGCAGCCAAGCGACAGGGGCTCGCGAGACCCAGTACTTC
CDR3: CASSQATGARETQYF

J: TRBJ2-7
V: TRBV27
D: .
size: medium-sized
DNA: TGTGCCAGCAGTTTGGGGGCGCAGGGCCCCTACGAGCAGTACTTC
CDR3: CASSLGAQGPYEQYF

J: TRBJ2-7
V: TRBV11-2
D: TRBD2
size: few
DNA: TGTGCCAGCAGCTCCCGGGGATTGCTAGCGGGATTGTACGAGCAGTACTTC
CDR3: CASSSRGLLAGLYEQYF

J: TRBJ1-5
V: TRBV7-8
D: .
size: medium-sized
DNA: TGTGCCAGCAGCTTAGAGGGGCAGCTCAATCAGCCCCAGCATTTT
CDR3: CASSLEGQLNQPQHF

J: TRBJ2-3
V: TRBV12-3/TRBV12-4
D: TRBD1
size: .
DNA: TGTGCCAGCAGTTTAGCGAGGACAGGGTTTCTAGGCACAGATACGCAGTATTTT
CDR3: CASSLARTGFLGTDTQYF

J: TRBJ2-1
V: TRBV7-9
D: TRBD1
size: .
DNA: TGTGCCAGCAGCTTGAAGACAGGGTACAATGAGCAGTTCTTC
CDR3: CASSLKTGYNEQFF

J: TRBJ2-3
V: TRBV28
D: TRBD1
size: .
DNA: TGTGCCAGCAGTTTATACCGACAGGGGAGGTTCTTT
CDR3: CASSLYRQGRFF

J: TRBJ2-2
V: TRBV7-2
D: TRBD2
size: many
DNA: TGTGCCAGCAGCGCGGGACTAGCGGGGGGAAAGCCGAACACCGGGGAGCTGTTTTTT
CDR3: CASSAGLAGGKPNTGELFF

J: TRBJ2-4
V: TRBV7-3
D: .
size: .
DNA: TGTGCCAGCAGCTTAGGGGACGGAAAAGGAAACATTCAGTACTTC
CDR3: CASSLGDGKGNIQYF

J: TRBJ2-7
V: TRBV7-2
D: TRBD1
size: .
DNA: TGTGCCAGCAGCATACCGGGACAGGACTTTTACGAGCAGTACTTC
CDR3: CASSIPGQDFYEQYF

J: TRBJ2-1
V: TRBV6-9
D: TRBD2
size: .
DNA: TGTGCCAGCAGTTCCCGGACTAGCGGGCACCCCTCCTACAATGAGCAGTTCTTC
CDR3: CASSSRTSGHPSYNEQFF

J: TRBJ2-5
V: TRBV12-3/TRBV12-4
D: .
size: .
DNA: TGTGCCAGCAGTTTAAGGAGGGAAAAAGGAGAGACCCAGTACTTC
CDR3: CASSLRREKGETQYF

J: TRBJ2-7
V: TRBV7-2
D: TRBD2
size: few
DNA: TGTGCCAGCAGCCTAAGCGGGATGGTACACGAGCAGTACTTC
CDR3: CASSLSGMVHEQYF

J: TRBJ2-1
V: TRBV7-2
D: .
size: .
DNA: TGTGCCAGCAGCTTAGATGCGAACCCCTACAATGAGCAGTTCTTC
CDR3: CASSLDANPYNEQFF

J: TRBJ2-7
V: TRBV28
D: TRBD2
size: many
DNA: TGTGCCAGCAGCTGGGTAGCGGGGGCTTCTTCCTACGAGCAGTACTTC
CDR3: CASSWVAGASSYEQYF

J: TRBJ1-1
V: TRBV27
D: .
size: .
DNA: TGTGCCAGCAGTTTAGGTTCAGCAGGGAACACTGAAGCTTTCTTT
CDR3: CASSLGSAGNTEAFF

J: TRBJ2-7
V: TRBV7-9
D: .
size: .
DNA: TGTGCCAGCAGCTTGAGCGACTCAAACAATGAGCAGTACTTC
CDR3: CASSLSDSNNEQYF

J: TRBJ2-7
V: TRBV7-9
D: TRBD1
size: few
DNA: TGTGCCAGCAGCCTACAGGGGACACTTAACCGGGGGCAGTACTTC
CDR3: CASSLQGTLNRGQYF

J: TRBJ2-3
V: TRBV6-5
D: .
size: .
DNA: TGTGCCAGCCAACTAGCCGGGACGGATACGCAGTATTTT
CDR3: CASQLAGTDTQYF

J: TRBJ2-6
V: TRBV12-3/TRBV12-4
D: TRBD1
size: medium-sized
DNA: TGTGCCAGCAGTTTTAGGGGGCTGAGCCCGTTTTCTGGGGCCAACGTCCTGACTTTC
CDR3: CASSFRGLSPFSGANVLTF

J: TRBJ2-7
V: TRBV7-6
D: .
size: .
DNA: TGTGCCAGCAGCTTATCTTTGGGGAACGAGCAGTACTTC
CDR3: CASSLSLGNEQYF

J: TRBJ2-1
V: TRBV7-9
D: TRBD1
size: once
DNA: TGTGCCAGCAGCTTAGCGGTCGGGACAGGGCTAAATGAGCAGTTCTTC
CDR3: CASSLAVGTGLNEQFF

J: TRBJ2-5
V: TRBV7-9
D: .
size: medium-sized
DNA: TGTGCCAGCAGCTTAGGGGGGCTTCAAGAGACCCAGTACTTC
CDR3: CASSLGGLQETQYF

J: TRBJ2-1
V: TRBV24-1
D: TRBD1
size: .
DNA: TGTGCCACCAGTGATCGAGTCAGGGGGAGCTACAATGAGCAGTTCTTC
CDR3: CATSDRVRGSYNEQFF

J: TRBJ2-5
V: TRBV7-6
D: .
size: .
DNA: TGTGCCAGCAGCTTAGAGTCCAGGGCGGCCACCGGGGAGCTGTACTTC
CDR3: CASSLESRAATGELYF